The entry below gives a single T cell receptor beta chain sequence along with its context. Its specificity is not known. This sample stems from a study of T cell responses to AZD1222 COVID-19 vaccine. Study findings and constraints: Seropositive AZD1222 recipients at baseline numbered only 5 or 6. Spike-specific TCRs gained breadth and depth after people received two AZD1222 doses.

The ends were cut back, 3 bases at V and 0 bases at J, with 12 bases in the middle. CDR3 length equals 16 residues. CDR1 and CDR2 (germline): LNHDA, SQIVND (reference sequence). Some clones are missing from TCRdb's copy, which holds only in-frame ones; the method was immunoSEQ multiplex PCR. Of 150,000 or so clones detected, around 90% appear once; the ten largest clones hold around 0.99%. This sequence joins TRBV19 and TRBJ1-5; the D is unclear. The clonotype was recovered from an adult who received the AZD1222 COVID-19 vaccine. The specimen comprised peripheral blood, sampled 28 days after the second AZD1222 dose. This CDR3 is CASSMFAGYSNQPQHF. CDR3 coding DNA: TGTGCCAGTAGTATGTTTGCCGGTTATAGCAATCAGCCCCAGCATTTT.